This T cell receptor beta chain was documented in a study of CD8+ T cells in alopecia areata. RNA was isolated and reverse transcribed to cDNA, the sequencing template. The repertoire was sequenced with immunoSEQ multiplex PCR; TCRdb's copy has only in-frame clones and lacks some. The profile shows about 130,000 clones, roughly 61% of them singletons. This clone occurred a few times. Germline CDR1 reads PRHDT; CDR2 reads FYEKMQ (reference sequence). V gave up 2 bases and J gave up 6 bases; unmatched junction bases: 2. CDR3 length: 14 residues. This receptor was obtained from a human donor with alopecia areata. The sequencing here drew on CD4+ T cells sorted from blood, taken at week 0. The chain links TRBV13 to TRBJ2-1, with 9 positions matching TRBD2. CDR3: CASSLMRGGNEQFF. CDR3 nucleotide sequence: TGTGCCAGCAGCTTAATGCGGGGGGGCAATGAGCAGTTCTTC.